A single sample gave rise to the 24 T cell receptor beta chains below, sequenced in a study of tumor-infiltrating lymphocytes in primary liver carcinoma. Production of TCR beta cDNA used 400 to 600 ng total RNA together with a constant-region primer. ARM-PCR, slightly modified, supplied the TCR beta libraries through three nested multiplex PCR rounds. A C-beta reverse primer and TRBV1-TRBV30 forward primers served in each of the first two PCR rounds, at about 10 cycles apiece. TCRdb reprocessed the multiplex PCR reads with MiXCR, giving one entry per CDR3 protein. Of some 51,000 distinct CDR3 sequences listed, around 79% are singletons. Co-extraction of both nucleic acids (RNA and DNA) used about 20-34 mg of unsorted bulk tissue. The sample comprised liver tumor tissue from sampling region 3. Subset of the sample: tumor region T3, left-lateral pole. The source of these receptors is a middle-aged man with primary liver carcinoma and hepatitis B virus infection.

The rearrangement joins TRBV7-9 to TRBJ2-1; D is perhaps TRBD1 or TRBD2 (5 bases each). Trimming pared 8 bases from V and 4 bases from J, leaving 15 bases between. The CDR3 covers 14 residues. CDR1 and CDR2 from the germline V gene are SEHNR and FQNEAQ (reference sequence). The CDR3 DNA sequence: TGTGCCAGCGGCGAAGGGACCGAGTACAATGAGCAGTTCTTC. This encodes CASGEGTEYNEQFF.

As regards this clonotype: This may be a read error, as it is one base from a much larger clone. The chain couples TRBV6-5 to TRBJ2-2; the D gene is possibly TRBD2 (5 bases). The germline CDR1 and CDR2 sequences are MNHEY and SVGAGI. The CDR3 is 14 residues long. In nucleotides, the CDR3 is TGTACCAGCTCCGAGGGAATTGGCACCGGGGAGCTGTTTTTT. The encoded protein is CTSSEGIGTGELFF.

About this clonotype itself: The CDR3 does not close with the conserved phenylalanine or tryptophan, likely indicating a read error. The gene calls are TRBV6-5 and TRBJ1-2, with D tentatively TRBD1 (6 bases). The germline V gene encodes CDR1 MNHEY and CDR2 SVGAGI. The CDR3 has 14 amino acids. The CDR3 region has the DNA TGTGCCAGCAATTACTCGGACAGTAACTATGGCTACACCTCC. Its protein product is CASNYSDSNYGYTS.

This clonotype is medium-sized in the sample. The CDR3 nucleotides are TGTGCCAGCAGCTTAAATTTAGTAGGATACAATGAGCAGTTCTTC. It specifies CASSLNLVGYNEQFF. The V gene is TRBV11-3, the J gene TRBJ2-1; D ambiguous. V was cut by 2 bases and J by 4 bases, with 12 bases left in between. This CDR3 is 15 amino acids long. Germline CDR1 SGHNT, CDR2 YENEEA.

This clonotype was seen at least ten times. The CDR3 sequence is CSVDGPGLAGSYEQYF. The CDR3 coding sequence is TGCAGCGTTGATGGGCCGGGACTAGCGGGCTCCTACGAGCAGTACTTC. The V call is TRBV29-1, the J call TRBJ2-7; 12 bases line up with TRBD2. V lost 3 bases, J lost 0 bases, and 6 bases stayed unmatched. The CDR3 extends over 16 amino acids. In germline, CDR1 is SQVTM, CDR2 ANQGSEA.

The V call is TRBV6-5, the J call TRBJ2-5, with TRBD1 as a possible D gene (6 bases). V gave up 5 bases and J gave up 11 bases, with 18 bases separating them. CDR1 and CDR2 (germline): MNHEY, SVGAGI. The CDR3 spans 13 residues. The CDR3 spells CASSLTTGQRQYF. The CDR3 nucleotides are TGTGCCAGCAGTCTAACTACAGGACAGCGTCAGTACTTC.

Note on this clonotype: One end of the junction does not line up with germline, which may come from a read error. J is TRBJ2-5 and V is TRBV10-3, with D possibly matching TRBD1 (5 bases). The CDR3 loop spans 13 amino acids. Germline V gene sequence: CDR1 ENHRY, CDR2 SYGVKD. The CDR3 reads CAISVVRVETQYF. Written as DNA, the CDR3 is TGTGCCATCAGTGTGGTCAGGGTAGAGACCCAGTACTTT.

The V and J genes are TRBV13 and TRBJ2-1; D call uncertain. This CDR3 is 12 amino acids long. Germline V gene lookup returns CDR1 PRHDT and CDR2 FYEKMQ (reference sequence). CDR3 coding DNA: TGTGACGGCAGCTTTGGTGTCAATGAGCAGTTCTTC. It is translated as CDGSFGVNEQFF.

Worth noting for this clonotype: It is likely a read error, because the conserved phenylalanine at the end of the CDR3 is missing. The chain uses TRBV28 and TRBJ2-7; 7 bases are shared with TRBD2. Losses at the gene ends were 4 bases for V and 10 bases for J; bases not matched to a gene: 7. This CDR3 has 12 residues. Germline assignment: CDR1 MDHEN and CDR2 SYDVKM. CDR3 DNA sequence: TGTGCCAGCAGTTCCCTGGCGGGAGTACAGTACTTA. It specifies CASSSLAGVQYL.

Points on this clonotype: This may be a read error: a much more frequent sequence differs by one nucleotide. The V call is TRBV7-9, the J call TRBJ2-1; 8 bases line up with TRBD2. The V segment lost 7 bases and the J segment 9 bases; nucleotides outside the gene matches: 2. Germline CDR1 reads SEHNR; CDR2 reads FQNEAQ (reference sequence). The CDR3 sequence is 11 residues long. The CDR3 spells CASIAGGEQFF. The CDR3 region has the DNA TGTGCCAGCATTGCGGGGGGTGAGCAGTTCTTC. The full variable domain, its missing parts supplied by reference TRBV7-9 and TRBJ2-1, is DTGVSQNPRHKITKRGQNVTFRCDPISEHNRLYWYRQTLGQGPEFLTYFQNEAQLEKSRLLSDRFSAERPKGSFSTLEIQRTEQGDSAMYLCASIAGGEQFFGPGTRLTVL.

The chain employs TRBV5-1 and TRBJ2-1; D may be TRBD1 (5 bases). Trimming pared 9 bases from V and 5 bases from J, leaving 21 bases between. CDR1 and CDR2 from the germline V gene are SGHRS and YFSETQ. This CDR3 comprises 15 residues. The CDR3 DNA sequence: TGCGCCAACAACCCCACTGGGGCAGTAAACAATGAGCAGTTCTTC. Translating gives CANNPTGAVNNEQFF.

Concerning this clonotype itself: The conserved final phenylalanine or tryptophan is absent from the CDR3, which likely points to a read error. The limits of the CDR3 on the DNA are not certain, so only TCRdb's listed CDR3 is given. This chain joins TRBV11-2 and TRBJ2-7. Per germline, CDR1 SGHAT and CDR2 FQNNGV. Both ends counted, the CDR3 spans 14 residues. The CDR3 protein is CASSLTDAAYEQCL.

This chain links TRBV29-1 with TRBJ1-4; 7 positions agree with TRBD1. This CDR3 has 13 amino acids. Per the germline V gene, CDR1 is SQVTM and CDR2 is ANQGSEA. CDR3 sequence (DNA): TGCGGCGCCGGACAGGATACTAATGAAAAACTGTTTTTT. Translating it yields CGAGQDTNEKLFF.

The rearrangement uses TRBV11-1 and TRBJ2-1; 12 bases are a match to TRBD2. Germline V gene lookup returns CDR1 SGHAT and CDR2 FQDESV (reference sequence). The CDR3 sequence is 17 residues long. V was pared by 5 bases and J by 6 bases, with 11 bases of the junction left unmatched. In nucleotides, the CDR3 is TGTGCCAGCAGCCTTGGACTAGCGGGAAAAGTTGGCAATGAGCAGTTCTTC. Its protein is CASSLGLAGKVGNEQFF. Using reference TRBV11-1 and TRBJ2-1 for the parts outside the CDR3, the full variable domain is EAEVAQSPRYKITEKSQAVAFWCDPISGHATLYWYRQILGQGPELLVQFQDESVVDDSQLPKDRFSAERLKGVDSTLKIQPAELGDSAMYLCASSLGLAGKVGNEQFFGPGTRLTVL.

As regards this clonotype: A read error may produce the germline difference seen at one junction end. The chain links TRBV4-1 to TRBJ2-6; tentatively, D is TRBD1 (5 bases). Germline values: CDR1 MGHRA, CDR2 YSYEKL. The CDR3 spans 17 residues. The CDR3 is CASSQLQEATGANVLSF. In DNA, the CDR3 is TGCGCCAGCAGCCAACTACAAGAGGCTACTGGGGCCAACGTCCTGTCTTTC.

This sequence joins TRBV11-2 and TRBJ2-1; D gene ambiguous. Germline V gives CDR1 SGHAT, CDR2 FQNNGV. V was shortened by 7 bases and J by 8 bases, with 15 bases between the two germline ends. The CDR3 runs to 13 residues. Here the CDR3 reads CASNFNGAYEQFF. The CDR3 nucleotides are TGTGCCAGCAACTTTAATGGTGCCTATGAGCAGTTCTTC.

About this clonotype: Sequence at one end of the junction differs from germline and may be a read error. V is TRBV28 and J is TRBJ2-7; 9 bases fit TRBD1. Germline CDR1 MDHEN, CDR2 SYDVKM. CDR3 size: 13 residues. CDR3 sequence (DNA): TGTACCAGCAGTCGGGACAGGGACCTTGGGCAGTACTTC. Translated: CTSSRDRDLGQYF.

This clonotype came up a few times. This clone may be a read error of a much larger clone one base away. The chain joins TRBV7-8 to TRBJ2-7; D remains ambiguous. V was pared by 5 bases and J by 0 bases, with 11 bases between. The V gene's germline CDR1 is SGHVS and CDR2 FQNEAQ. The CDR3 spans 14 residues. Here the CDR3 reads CASSPQENSYEQYF. CDR3 nucleotide sequence: TGTGCCAGCAGCCCCCAGGAGAACTCCTACGAGCAGTACTTC.

This clonotype was observed once. Without the conserved terminal phenylalanine or tryptophan, this CDR3 likely stems from a read error. The CDR3 coding sequence is TGTGCCAGCAGCTTAGTCTATGGGCAGTACATC. It translates to CASSLVYGQYI. The V call is TRBV11-2, the J call TRBJ2-7; D gene ambiguous. The CDR3 loop spans 11 amino acids. Per the germline V gene, CDR1 is SGHAT and CDR2 is FQNNGV. The V end lost 1 base, the J end lost 9 bases, and 7 bases lay between the germline ends.

The sample holds many counts of this clonotype. V gene TRBV28 combines with J gene TRBJ2-7; no firm D call. The germline CDR1 and CDR2 sequences are MDHEN and SYDVKM. CDR3 length: 12 amino acids. V was clipped by 6 bases and J by 11 bases, with 17 bases between them. CDR3 in DNA: TGTGCCAGCAGCCGGACGGATAAGAAGGAGTACTTC. It translates to CASSRTDKKEYF.

Notes on this clonotype: One junction end does not reproduce the germline sequence, and a read error may be involved. The V gene is TRBV4-2, the J gene TRBJ2-1; D possibly uses TRBD1 or TRBD2 (5 bases each). The germline gives CDR1 LGHNA, CDR2 YNFKEQ. This CDR3 comprises 13 residues. CDR3 bases: TGTGTCAGAAGCCAGGGACCCTACAATGAGCAGTTTTTC. Its protein product is CVRSQGPYNEQFF.

On this clonotype itself: A much larger clone is a single base away; this may be a read error. This chain uses TRBV30 with TRBJ2-7, with 11 bases lining up with TRBD2. This CDR3 comprises 14 residues. CDR1 is GTSNPN and CDR2 is SVGIG in the germline V gene (reference sequence). CDR3 coding DNA: TGTGCCTGGACGCGACTAGCGGGAACCTACGAGCAGCACTTC. Translation: CAWTRLAGTYEQHF.

Remarks on this clonotype: One junction end does not reproduce the germline sequence, and a read error may be involved. The chain has TRBV5-5 and TRBJ2-4, with D perhaps being TRBD1 or TRBD2 (6 bases each). This CDR3 contains 14 residues. Germline V gene lookup returns CDR1 SGHKS and CDR2 YYEKEE (reference sequence). This CDR3 reads CASRLEGDKNIQYF. As DNA, the CDR3 is TGTGCCAGCAGATTGGAGGGGGACAAAAACATTCAGTACTTC.

Of note for this clonotype: A read error may produce the germline difference seen at one junction end. The chain employs TRBV19 and TRBJ2-1; D possibly corresponds to TRBD2 (6 bases). The CDR3 has 15 residues. CDR1 and CDR2 from the germline V gene are LNHDA and SQIVND (reference sequence). CDR3 protein: CVSSLVGGIYNELFF. The CDR3 region has the DNA TGTGTCAGTAGCCTGGTCGGAGGGATCTACAATGAGCTGTTCTTC. The whole variable domain, filled in from reference TRBV19 and TRBJ2-1, reads DGGITQSPKYLFRKEGQNVTLSCEQNLNHDAMYWYRQDPGQGLRLIYYSQIVNDFQKGDIAEGYSVSREKKESFPLTVTSAQKNPTAFYLCVSSLVGGIYNELFFGPGTRLTVL.